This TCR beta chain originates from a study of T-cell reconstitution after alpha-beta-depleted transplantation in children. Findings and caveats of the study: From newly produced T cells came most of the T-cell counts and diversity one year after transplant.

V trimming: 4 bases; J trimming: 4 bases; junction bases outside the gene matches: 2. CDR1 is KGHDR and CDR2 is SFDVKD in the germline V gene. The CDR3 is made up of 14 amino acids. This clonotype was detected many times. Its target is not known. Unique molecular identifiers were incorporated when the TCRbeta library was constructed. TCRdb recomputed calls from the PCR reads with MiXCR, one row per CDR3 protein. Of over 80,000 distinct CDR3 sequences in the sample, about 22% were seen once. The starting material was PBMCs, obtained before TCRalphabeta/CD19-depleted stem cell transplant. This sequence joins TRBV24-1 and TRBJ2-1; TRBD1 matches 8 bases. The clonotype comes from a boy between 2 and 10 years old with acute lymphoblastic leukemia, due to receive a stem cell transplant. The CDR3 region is CATSETGDYNEQFF. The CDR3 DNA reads TGTGCCACCAGTGAGACAGGGGATTACAATGAGCAGTTCTTC.